This passage covers 25 T cell receptor beta chains from one sample sequenced in a study of blood T cell repertoires in COVID-19 (dated by TCRdb to 2020 to 2022). The method was the immunoSEQ multiplex PCR assay. The immuneACCESS repertoire file appears here via TCRdb, limited to in-frame rearrangements. These files lack a portion of the clones; in checked studies, under half of the deficit traces to unresolved V genes, and the cause of the others is not known. Across this sample there are about 180,000 clones, with approximately 84% seen only once. 1% to 1.5% of the sample is held by the ten biggest clonotypes. Sequenced: PBMCs or T cells enriched from blood (not recorded which). These receptors all stem from a human donor with acute COVID-19. The donor label of this sample is uncertain.

The chain links TRBV6-1 to TRBJ2-4; maybe TRBD1 (6 bases). This CDR3 has 13 amino acids. Germline CDR1 and CDR2: MNHNS and SASEGT. V shed 2 bases and J shed 6 bases, with 8 bases lying between them. CDR3 loop: CASSEIGGNIQYF. For the CDR3, the DNA is TGTGCCAGCAGTGAAATAGGGGGAAACATTCAGTACTTC.

The chain combines TRBV9 with TRBJ2-1, with D perhaps matching TRBD2 (6 bases). The CDR3 extends over 13 amino acids. The V end was cut by 2 bases, the J end by 7 bases, with 10 bases between. The V gene's germline CDR1 is SGDLS and CDR2 YYNGEE. CDR3 nucleotides: TGTGCCAGCAGCGTGGGGGGTCGGAATGAGCAGTTCTTC. The encoded protein is CASSVGGRNEQFF.

The gene calls are TRBV4-3 and TRBJ2-7; 10 positions agree with TRBD2. This CDR3 is built from 17 residues. Losses at the gene ends were 1 base for V and 0 bases for J; bases not matched to a gene: 6. Germline CDR1 LGHNA, CDR2 YSLEER. This chain's CDR3 is CASSQGRLAGLSYEQYF. CDR3 coding DNA: TGCGCCAGCAGCCAAGGGAGACTAGCGGGTCTCTCCTACGAGCAGTACTTC.

The chain recombines TRBV7-2 with TRBJ1-1; maybe TRBD1 (6 bases). The CDR3 is made up of 15 amino acids. Trimming pared 4 bases from V and 0 bases from J, leaving 12 bases between. Germline V lookup: CDR1 SGHTA, CDR2 FQGNSA. The CDR3 nucleotides are TGTGCCAGCAGCTCGGGGGGGGCAATGAACACTGAAGCTTTCTTT. Its protein product is CASSSGGAMNTEAFF.

The chain links TRBV30 to TRBJ1-5; D unclear. V was shortened by 7 bases and J by 3 bases, with 22 bases between the two germline ends. The CDR3 runs 16 residues. Germline CDR1 GTSNPN, CDR2 SVGIG (reference sequence). The CDR3 spells CAYTHGSGSDNQPQHF. The CDR3 DNA is TGTGCCTATACTCACGGATCAGGTTCCGACAATCAGCCCCAGCATTTT.

This chain connects TRBV15 to TRBJ1-6; D might be TRBD1 (6 bases). The germline V gene has CDR1 LNHNV and CDR2 YYDKDF (reference sequence). This CDR3 contains 14 residues. Trimming cost V 5 bases and J 10 bases, with 15 bases left between them. CDR3 nucleotide sequence: TGTGCCACCAGCTTTGACAGGTCAGGGTCACCCCTCCACTTT. As protein: CATSFDRSGSPLHF.

V and J are TRBV12-3 or TRBV12-4 and TRBJ1-1; D not resolved. The CDR3 length is 12 residues. The germline V and J ends were trimmed by 1 base and 4 bases, with 4 bases remaining between them. The CDR3 region has the DNA TGTGCCAGCAGTTTAGAGCTCACTGAAGCTTTCTTT. The encoded protein is CASSLELTEAFF.

V and J are TRBV5-5 and TRBJ2-7; possible D gene TRBD2, 7 bases. The CDR3 is 14 residues long. Germline CDR1 is SGHKS and CDR2 is YYEKEE (reference sequence). V dropped 4 bases and J dropped 3 bases, with 14 bases sitting between them. In DNA, the CDR3 is TGTGCCAGCAGCGGGGCGGGGGCTCTCTACGAGCAGTACTTC. As protein: CASSGAGALYEQYF.

This chain joins TRBV27 and TRBJ1-1; the match to TRBD1 covers 10 bases. With V trimmed by 6 bases and J by 4 bases, 14 bases remained unmatched. The CDR3 covers 17 residues. CDR1 MNHEY and CDR2 SMNVEV come from the germline V gene (reference sequence). CDR3 in DNA: TGTGCCAGCAGCCCTTTTAAGGGACAGGGGTTTGGCACTGAAGCTTTCTTT. It codes for CASSPFKGQGFGTEAFF.

This clone came up a few times. The V and J genes are TRBV2 and TRBJ1-2, with D possibly TRBD1 on 6 matching bases. CDR1 is SNHLY, CDR2 FYNNEI, per germline. This CDR3 has 15 amino acids. Trimming left V 2 bases short and J 7 bases short, with 17 bases between. CDR3 loop: CASSEQGPPVGGYTF. The DNA of the CDR3 is TGTGCCAGCAGTGAACAGGGGCCCCCGGTTGGTGGCTACACCTTC.

This sequence joins TRBV19 and TRBJ2-7; 9 bases agree with TRBD2. J was trimmed by 3 bases and V by 3 bases; bases with no gene match: 3. Germline loops: CDR1 LNHDA, CDR2 SQIVND (reference sequence). This CDR3 contains 14 residues. CDR3 region: CASSIASGVYEQYF. CDR3 nucleotide sequence: TGTGCCAGTAGTATCGCTAGCGGGGTCTACGAGCAGTACTTC.

The rearrangement links TRBV6-1 to TRBJ1-6; 8 bases match TRBD1. Looked up from germline, CDR1 is MNHNS and CDR2 is SASEGT. The V segment lost 3 bases and the J segment 8 bases; nucleotides outside the gene matches: 6. CDR3 length equals 15 residues. The CDR3 here is CASSDRQGLDSPLHF. The CDR3 region has the DNA TGTGCCAGCAGTGATCGACAGGGGCTGGATTCACCCCTCCACTTT.

The table lists this clone with a count of one. This chain uses TRBV12-5 with TRBJ2-2; weak D call: TRBD2 (6 bases). The CDR3 has 17 amino acids. The V and J ends lost 3 bases and 2 bases respectively, with 16 bases between them. Per germline, CDR1 LGHNT and CDR2 FRNRAP. CDR3 DNA sequence: TGTGCTAGTGGTTTCGGGACTTCTACTCAAAACACCGGGGAGCTGTTTTTT. Its translation is CASGFGTSTQNTGELFF.

The chain recombines TRBV5-4 with TRBJ2-5, with D possibly TRBD1 on 6 matching bases. Germline lookup yields CDR1 SGHNT and CDR2 YYREEE (reference sequence). With 4 bases removed from V and 4 bases from J, the gap between germline ends came to 8 bases. The CDR3 is 12 amino acids. The CDR3 sequence is CASSQGRETQYF. CDR3 sequence (DNA): TGTGCCAGCAGCCAGGGGCGAGAGACCCAGTACTTC.

Only one count was recorded for this clone. The chain combines TRBV10-2 with TRBJ2-5; TRBD1 agrees at 7 bases. V trimming: 6 bases; J trimming: 2 bases; junction bases outside the gene matches: 9. This CDR3 has 15 residues. Germline CDR1 WSHSY, CDR2 SAAADI. CDR3 residues: CASRRDSSLQETQYF. For the CDR3, the DNA is TGCGCCAGCAGAAGGGACAGCTCACTACAAGAGACCCAGTACTTC.

The CDR3 DNA sequence: TGTGCCAGCAGTTTTTTAGGGACAGGGAACACTGAAGCTTTCTTT. Translated, it gives CASSFLGTGNTEAFF. This chain joins TRBV27 and TRBJ1-1, with 8 positions matching TRBD1. The CDR3 covers 15 residues. The germline V gene encodes CDR1 MNHEY and CDR2 SMNVEV (reference sequence). After removal of 3 bases from V and 1 base from J, the junction contained 4 bases not matched to a gene.

The chain joins TRBV2 to TRBJ1-4; 7 bases align to TRBD1. The CDR3 sequence is 15 residues long. Germline V gene sequence: CDR1 SNHLY, CDR2 FYNNEI. With V trimmed by 6 bases and J by 4 bases, 8 bases remained unmatched. CDR3 nucleotide sequence: TGTGCCAGCAGCGCCACAGGGGCCCATAATGAAAAACTGTTTTTT. Residues: CASSATGAHNEKLFF.

The CDR3 DNA is TGTGCCACCAGTGATTTCCCTACAACGGAGACCGGGGAGCTGTTTTTT. Translation gives CATSDFPTTETGELFF. The chain carries TRBV24-1 and TRBJ2-2; unclear D gene. Germline values: CDR1 KGHDR, CDR2 SFDVKD. The CDR3 sequence is 16 residues long. V gave up 1 base and J gave up 5 bases, with 13 bases separating them.

In its sample, this clone was seen many times. This chain uses TRBV6-4 with TRBJ2-1; the D gene is possibly TRBD1 (6 bases). The V gene lost 3 bases and the J gene lost 1 base, with 10 bases spanning the gap. Germline V CDR1 and CDR2: MRHNA, SNTAGT. CDR3 length equals 15 residues. DNA of the CDR3: TGTGCCAGCAGTGAAAAAGGGGGTTCCTACAATGAGCAGTTCTTC. Amino acid sequence: CASSEKGGSYNEQFF.

The V and J genes are TRBV29-1 and TRBJ2-5, with D tentatively TRBD1 (5 bases). This CDR3 has 12 residues. Trimming stripped 4 bases from V and 1 base from J, with 7 bases between. CDR1 is SQVTM and CDR2 is ANQGSEA in the germline V gene. CDR3 region: CSVVRGQETQYF. The CDR3 DNA reads TGCAGCGTTGTAAGGGGCCAAGAGACCCAGTACTTC.

The chain combines TRBV5-1 with TRBJ2-7; D is possibly TRBD2 (6 bases). With 0 bases removed from V and 2 bases from J, the gap between germline ends came to 15 bases. The CDR3 spans 16 residues. Germline V lookup: CDR1 SGHRS, CDR2 YFSETQ. CDR3 protein: CASSLGLGEAPYEQYF. The CDR3 coding sequence is TGCGCCAGCAGCTTGGGATTAGGGGAGGCGCCCTACGAGCAGTACTTC.

The chain recombines TRBV7-9 with TRBJ2-7, with TRBD1 identical over 9 bases. The ends lost 4 bases at V and 6 bases at J; junction bases unmatched: 4. This CDR3 is 13 amino acids long. The germline gives CDR1 SEHNR, CDR2 FQNEAQ (reference sequence). The DNA for the CDR3 is TGTGCCAGCAGCTCGGGGACAGGGTTCGAGCAGTACTTC. Protein sequence: CASSSGTGFEQYF.

This clone was counted once. This chain connects TRBV7-9 to TRBJ1-1; the D gene is possibly TRBD1 (5 bases). Looked up from germline, CDR1 is SEHNR and CDR2 is FQNEAQ (reference sequence). The V end was cut by 0 bases, the J end by 0 bases, with 5 bases between. CDR3 length equals 14 residues. The CDR3 DNA sequence: TGTGCCAGCAGCTTAGCGGGGCTGAACACTGAAGCTTTCTTT. Protein product: CASSLAGLNTEAFF.

This chain links TRBV6-5 with TRBJ1-2, with 7 bases aligning to TRBD1. Germline V gene data show CDR1 as MNHEY and CDR2 as SVGAGI. Germline trimming cut 6 bases from V and 8 bases from J; bases unmatched to any gene: 9. The CDR3 extends over 13 amino acids. CDR3 in amino acids: CASRREGGIGYTF. The CDR3 DNA is TGTGCCAGCAGGCGTGAAGGGGGCATAGGCTACACCTTC.

The chain combines TRBV6-5 with TRBJ1-1; a weak D match, TRBD1 (5 bases). Trimming left V 1 base short and J 7 bases short, with 16 bases between. Per germline, CDR1 MNHEY and CDR2 SVGAGI. CDR3 length equals 15 residues. CDR3 protein: CASSYFRVTGIEAFF. In DNA, the CDR3 is TGTGCCAGCAGTTACTTTAGGGTCACAGGCATTGAAGCTTTCTTT.